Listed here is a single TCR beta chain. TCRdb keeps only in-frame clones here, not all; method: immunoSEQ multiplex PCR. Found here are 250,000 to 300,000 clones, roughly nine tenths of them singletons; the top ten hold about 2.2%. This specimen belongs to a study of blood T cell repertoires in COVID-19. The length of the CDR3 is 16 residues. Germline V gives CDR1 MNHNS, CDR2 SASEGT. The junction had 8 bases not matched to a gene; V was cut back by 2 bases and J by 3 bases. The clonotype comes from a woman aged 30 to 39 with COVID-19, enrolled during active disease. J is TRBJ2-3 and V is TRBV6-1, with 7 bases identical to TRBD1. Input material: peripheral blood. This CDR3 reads CASSELAAGGTDTQYF. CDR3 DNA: TGTGCCAGCAGTGAACTGGCGGCAGGGGGTACAGATACGCAGTATTTT.